This T cell receptor beta chain derives from a study of cytomegalovirus exposure and HLA in healthy donors. Study-level points and caveats: The likely origin of a cluster of highly shared sequence variants was a sequencing artifact. Investigators reported around 150 TCR beta chains as tied to cytomegalovirus. TCR beta chains associated with HLA were, in a later analysis, more clonally expanded than equally common others. Presence/absence analyses supposed approximately even sequencing depth among donors.

V lost 0 bases and J 4 bases, leaving 9 bases between the germline ends. CDR1 and CDR2 from the germline V gene are SGHDN and FVKESK. The CDR3 has 14 residues. The PCR ran on 60 Vbeta and 13 Jbeta primers. TCRdb keeps only in-frame clones here, not all; method: immunoSEQ multiplex PCR. Of more than 110,000 clones listed, about four fifths are singletons. A word on this clone: Its antigen is currently unknown.

This sequence was found in a man younger than 40 in good health and CMV-seronegative. The chain joins TRBV14 to TRBJ1-1; D might be TRBD1 (5 bases). The material sequenced was PBMCs. CDR3 coding DNA: TGTGCCAGCAGCCAAGATTGGGGCAGCACTGAAGCTTTCTTT. Encoded protein: CASSQDWGSTEAFF.